This TCR beta chain is drawn from a study of shared clonotypes between healthy human individuals. Study-level points and caveats: Memory subsets generally showed smaller estimated richness than naive subsets did. Rarefaction indicated that sorted-subset sequencing remained incomplete although depth was large.

Every immunoSEQ plate was one replicate of a subset's evenly spread DNA. Repertoires were generated with immunoSEQ multiplex PCR, while TCRdb's copy carries only in-frame clones and drops some. The sample includes about 2.3 million clones, 80% to 95% of them seen just once. As to this clone: Its specificity is unknown.

The specimen was naive CD4+ T cells from PBMCs. The subset denotes: CD45RA+ positively selected. The TCR comes from a young man in good health. Some clones in this sample may be carry-over from other donors' samples.

The CDR3 nucleotides are TGCGCCAGCAGCCAAGCTGTCCAGTCCACCGGGGAGACCCAGTACTTC. Residues: CASSQAVQSTGETQYF. The V gene is TRBV4-1, the J gene TRBJ2-5; D is unclear. CDR3 size: 16 residues. The germline CDR1 and CDR2 sequences are MGHRA and YSYEKL. The V end lost 1 base, the J end lost 5 bases, and 17 bases lay between the germline ends.